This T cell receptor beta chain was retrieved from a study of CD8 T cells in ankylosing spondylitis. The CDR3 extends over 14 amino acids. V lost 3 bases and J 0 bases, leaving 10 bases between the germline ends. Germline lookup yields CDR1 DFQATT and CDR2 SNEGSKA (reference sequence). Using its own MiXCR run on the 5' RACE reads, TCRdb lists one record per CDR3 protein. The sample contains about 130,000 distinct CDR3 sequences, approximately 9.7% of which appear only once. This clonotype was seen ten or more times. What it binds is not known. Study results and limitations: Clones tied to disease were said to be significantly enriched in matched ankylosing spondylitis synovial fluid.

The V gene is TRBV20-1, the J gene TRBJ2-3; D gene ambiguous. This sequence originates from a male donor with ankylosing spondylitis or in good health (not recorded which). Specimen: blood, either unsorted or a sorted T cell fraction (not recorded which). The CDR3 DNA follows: TGCAGTGCTAGTGGGCCGGGCAGCACAGATACGCAGTATTTT. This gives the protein CSASGPGSTDTQYF.